The 8 T cell receptor beta chains reported below all come from one sample, sequenced in a study of cytomegalovirus exposure and HLA in healthy donors. PCR amplification relied on 60 Vbeta primers (plus 13 Jbeta primers). Clones were read by immunoSEQ multiplex PCR, and TCRdb kept only the in-frame ones, dropping some. This sample carries over 200,000 clones, around 76% of them seen once, and the ten largest clones take around 5%. Sequencing was carried out using PBMCs. The source of these receptors is a woman in her 40s in good health and CMV-seropositive.

This clone showed up just a few times. The V gene is TRBV15, the J gene TRBJ2-7, with TRBD1 as a possible D gene (6 bases). Germline loops: CDR1 LNHNV, CDR2 YYDKDF (reference sequence). Trimming pared 1 base from V and 1 base from J, leaving 11 bases between. The CDR3 runs 15 residues. The CDR3 is CATSRGTAPSYEQYF. CDR3 coding DNA: TGTGCCACCAGCAGAGGGACAGCGCCTTCCTACGAGCAGTACTTC.

The chain carries TRBV18 and TRBJ2-7; TRBD1 matches 7 bases. The CDR3 extends over 13 amino acids. After removal of 10 bases from V and 0 bases from J, the junction contained 6 bases not matched to a gene. Germline-derived CDR1 and CDR2 are KGHSH and LQKENI. For the CDR3, the DNA is TGTGCCACTTCCGGGACAGACTCCTACGAGCAGTACTTC. It translates to CATSGTDSYEQYF. The entire variable domain, with the rest obtained from reference TRBV18 and TRBJ2-7, is as follows: NAGVMQNPRHLVRRRGQEARLRCSPMKGHSHVYWYRQLPEEGLKFMVYLQKENIIDESGMPKERFSAEFPKEGPSILRIQQVVRGDSAAYFCATSGTDSYEQYFGPGTRLTVT.

The chain has TRBV18 and TRBJ1-1, with 7 positions matching TRBD1. Trimming took 1 base from V and 3 from J; bases not matched to a gene: 2. CDR1 and CDR2 from the germline V gene are KGHSH and LQKENI. This CDR3 has 14 amino acids. The CDR3 reads CASSPQDRDTEAFF. Here the CDR3 DNA reads TGTGCCAGCTCACCACAAGACAGGGACACTGAAGCTTTCTTT.

The chain combines TRBV29-1 with TRBJ1-1; D is unclear. CDR3 length equals 12 residues. Germline CDR1 reads SQVTM; CDR2 reads ANQGSEA. V lost 4 bases, J lost 5 bases, and 11 bases lay in between. The chain's CDR3 is CSVAGLRTEAFF. CDR3 coding DNA: TGCAGCGTTGCTGGCCTGAGGACTGAAGCTTTCTTT.

This clone was detected once. V and J are TRBV27 and TRBJ1-5; 7 positions match TRBD1. The junction had 9 bases not matched to a gene; V was cut back by 6 bases and J by 7 bases. The CDR3 consists of 14 residues. Germline V gene lookup returns CDR1 MNHEY and CDR2 SMNVEV (reference sequence). DNA for the CDR3: TGTGCCAGCAGCCAGACAGGGATCGGGCAGCCCCAGCATTTT. It encodes CASSQTGIGQPQHF.

CDR3 DNA: TGTGCCAGCAGTGCCAACAGGGCTCGGGACGAGCAGTACTTC. Protein product: CASSANRARDEQYF. The rearrangement links TRBV6-5 to TRBJ2-7; possibly TRBD1 for D (6 bases). Trimming left V 5 bases short and J 5 bases short, with 16 bases between. In germline, CDR1 is MNHEY, CDR2 SVGAGI. There are 14 residues in the CDR3.

The CDR3 DNA reads as TGTGCCAGCAGCTTCTACAGTGCCTACGAGCAGTACTTC. Its translation is CASSFYSAYEQYF. The rearrangement uses TRBV7-8 and TRBJ2-7, with D hard to call. V was cut by 3 bases and J by 2 bases, with 8 bases left in between. CDR3 length equals 13 residues. Looked up from germline, CDR1 is SGHVS and CDR2 is FQNEAQ.

The chain joins TRBV9 to TRBJ2-1, with 10 bases identical to TRBD2. Per the germline V gene, CDR1 is SGDLS and CDR2 is YYNGEE. V gave up 3 bases and J gave up 3 bases; unmatched junction bases: 12. The CDR3 sequence is 18 residues long. As DNA, the CDR3 is TGTGCCAGCAGCGACCCCCCCACTAGCGGGATCTACTACAATGAGCAGTTCTTC. Encoded protein: CASSDPPTSGIYYNEQFF.